This T cell receptor (beta chain) came from a study of radiation and T cells in renal cell carcinoma. Study-level points and caveats: In blood, top tumor clones expanded by 2 weeks, shrinking by 4.

This clone was found once. Its cognate antigen is unknown. Assay: immunoSEQ multiplex PCR; the TCRdb copy retains only in-frame clones and omits some. This sample has 130,000 or so clones, with around nine tenths found just once. V lost 4 bases and J lost 5; bases outside the gene matches: 8. There are 15 residues in the CDR3. CDR1 is MNHNS and CDR2 is SASEGT in the germline V gene. As to time point: baseline pretreatment blood. Described treatment: 15 Gy SBRT to primary tumor, nephrectomy 4 weeks later. The rearrangement links TRBV6-1 to TRBJ2-5; 9 positions agree with TRBD1. This sequence originates from a woman aged 45 to 65 with renal cell carcinoma. The sample was blood, taken from a patient whose treatment included radiotherapy and nephrectomy. The CDR3 loop reads CASSGTGGAGETQYF. The DNA of the CDR3 is TGTGCCAGCAGTGGAACAGGGGGCGCCGGGGAGACCCAGTACTTC.